This T cell receptor beta chain was profiled in a study of CD8 T cells in ankylosing spondylitis. The study, taken as a whole, reports: Characteristic, it appeared, of ankylosing spondylitis blood was a TCR beta motif of eight highly homologous variants. Clones that were linked to disease were CD8+ and were relatively rare in peripheral blood.

The sample holds many counts of this clonotype. Its cognate antigen is unknown. In TCRdb, the 5' RACE reads were re-called with MiXCR into one record per CDR3 protein. Of around 88,000 distinct CDR3 sequences in the sample, around 9.4% were seen once. This clonotype was sampled from a male donor with ankylosing spondylitis or in good health (not recorded which). The sequencing input was blood, either unsorted or a sorted T cell fraction (not recorded which).

The CDR3 nucleotides read TGCAGTGCTAGACGTCCTAGCTCCTACGAGCAGTACTTC. It specifies CSARRPSSYEQYF. The chain uses TRBV20-1 and TRBJ2-7; D uncertain. Germline CDR1 DFQATT, CDR2 SNEGSKA (reference sequence). Trimming removed 2 bases at V and 0 bases at J, with 8 bases between. The CDR3 contains 13 residues.